What follows are 26 T cell receptor beta chains derived from one specimen sequenced in a study of molecular identifiers for immune sequencing clone quantification. TCRdb processed the PCR reads anew with MiXCR; each CDR3 protein has one entry. The sample records 460,000 or so distinct CDR3 sequences, about 26% being singletons. Sample: naive CD8+ T cells from blood, with Jurkat cell RNA spiked in. The subset denotes: FACS-sorted CD8+CD4-CCR7+CD45RA+ naive T cells. The receptors were gathered from a human donor in good health. Some libraries in this study had Jurkat cell RNA spiked in.

This clonotype was counted many times. The V and J genes are TRBV6-6 and TRBJ1-1; 9 bases align to TRBD1. Germline V gene lookup returns CDR1 MNHNY and CDR2 SVGAGI (reference sequence). Unmatched junction bases numbered 4, after V lost 5 bases and J lost 6 bases. The CDR3 extends over 13 amino acids. For the CDR3, the DNA is TGTGCCAGCAGTCCGGGACAGGGCGCTGAAGCTTTCTTT. Translating gives CASSPGQGAEAFF.

The chain couples TRBV12-3 or TRBV12-4 to TRBJ2-7; no clear D gene. This CDR3 spans 13 amino acids. V shed 0 bases and J shed 2 bases, with 5 bases lying between them. CDR3 protein: CASSLAPTYEQYF. As DNA, the CDR3 is TGTGCCAGCAGTTTAGCCCCTACCTACGAGCAGTACTTC.

This clonotype was seen many times. This chain connects TRBV5-1 to TRBJ2-7; TRBD2 matches 8 bases. V shed 0 bases and J 2 bases; nucleotides not matched to a gene: 7. CDR1 is SGHRS and CDR2 is YFSETQ in the germline V gene. The CDR3 extends over 16 amino acids. The CDR3 coding sequence is TGCGCCAGCAGCTTGGATGTAGCGGGAAGCCCCTACGAGCAGTACTTC. Translation gives CASSLDVAGSPYEQYF.

The table lists this clonotype with a few counts. The chain couples TRBV6-2 or TRBV6-3 to TRBJ2-7, with no clear D. This CDR3 comprises 15 residues. V was trimmed by 1 base and J by 2 bases, leaving 12 bases between them. CDR1 is MNHEY, CDR2 SVGEGT, per germline. The CDR3 sequence: CASSYLGHGTYEQYF. The CDR3 DNA follows: TGTGCCAGCAGTTACTTAGGGCACGGAACCTACGAGCAGTACTTC.

The table lists this clonotype with a few counts. V usage is TRBV5-6 and J usage is TRBJ2-7; tentatively, D is TRBD1 (5 bases). V was cut by 4 bases and J by 3 bases, with 14 bases left in between. Germline CDR1 reads SGHDT; CDR2 reads YYEEEE. The CDR3 extends over 14 amino acids. This chain's CDR3 is CASSGGRGNYEQYF. In nucleotides, the CDR3 is TGTGCCAGCAGCGGCGGAAGGGGCAACTACGAGCAGTACTTC.

V usage is TRBV20-1 and J usage is TRBJ1-1; D gene unclear. This CDR3 contains 12 residues. The germline V gene encodes CDR1 DFQATT and CDR2 SNEGSKA (reference sequence). With 6 bases removed from V and 7 bases from J, the gap between germline ends came to 15 bases. For the CDR3, the DNA is TGCAGTGCACAGCCGGAGGGCAGTGAAGCTTTCTTT. Protein: CSAQPEGSEAFF.

This clonotype was counted between two and nine times. The V call is TRBV20-1, the J call TRBJ1-1; D possibly corresponds to TRBD1 (5 bases). CDR3 size: 12 residues. The ends were cut back, 4 bases at V and 6 bases at J, with 12 bases in the middle. Germline values: CDR1 DFQATT, CDR2 SNEGSKA (reference sequence). The CDR3 coding sequence is TGCAGTGCTACGGACATAGCCCCTGAAGCTTTCTTT. Translated, it gives CSATDIAPEAFF.

To note about this clonotype: One end of the junction does not line up with germline, which may come from a read error. V usage is TRBV12-3 or TRBV12-4 and J usage is TRBJ2-7; TRBD2 is a possible D gene (5 bases). This CDR3 contains 14 residues. Here the CDR3 reads CTSSGLVGAYEQYF. CDR3 sequence (DNA): TGTACCAGCAGCGGCCTAGTTGGTGCCTACGAGCAGTACTTC.

The chain combines TRBV29-1 with TRBJ1-2, with D tentatively TRBD1 (5 bases). Germline V gene sequence: CDR1 SQVTM, CDR2 ANQGSEA. The CDR3 runs 11 residues. V lost 2 bases, J lost 7 bases, and 8 bases lay in between. DNA for the CDR3: TGCAGCGTTGAAAGGGGATCTGGCTACACCTTC. It translates to CSVERGSGYTF.

As concerns this clonotype: A read error may explain this, as a much larger clone is one base away. Without the conserved terminal phenylalanine or tryptophan, this CDR3 likely stems from a read error. The gene calls are TRBV25-1 and TRBJ1-5; possibly TRBD1 for D (6 bases). V lost 8 bases and J lost 0, with 11 bases in between. Germline CDR1 reads MGHDK; CDR2 reads SYGVNS. The CDR3 contains 14 residues. This chain's CDR3 is CASWGAASNQPQHL. The CDR3 coding sequence is TGTGCCAGCTGGGGGGCGGCTAGCAATCAGCCCCAGCATCTT.

In this sample, this clonotype turned up a few times. The rearrangement uses TRBV6-2 or TRBV6-3 and TRBJ2-1, with D tentatively TRBD1 (6 bases). Trimming took off 0 bases at V and 3 bases at J, with 21 bases between the two ends. The CDR3 contains 19 residues. The germline V gene encodes CDR1 MNHEY and CDR2 SVGEGT. This CDR3 reads CASSYSTGGFRISYNEQFF. In DNA, the CDR3 is TGTGCCAGCAGTTACTCGACAGGAGGATTCCGGATTAGCTACAATGAGCAGTTCTTC.

The sample holds many counts of this clonotype. The genes are TRBV12-3 or TRBV12-4 and TRBJ1-1; TRBD1 is a possible D gene (5 bases). This CDR3 contains 15 residues. The V gene lost 5 bases and the J gene lost 3 bases, with 16 bases spanning the gap. Here the CDR3 reads CASSPIQGSDTEAFF. The CDR3 DNA is TGTGCCAGCAGTCCTATCCAGGGCTCCGACACTGAAGCTTTCTTT.

There are many counts of this clonotype. The chain joins TRBV7-2 to TRBJ2-7, with 7 positions matching TRBD1. Unmatched junction bases numbered 8, after V lost 4 bases and J lost 2 bases. The germline V gene encodes CDR1 SGHTA and CDR2 FQGNSA. The CDR3 runs 15 residues. DNA for the CDR3: TGTGCCAGCAGCTGGGCCGAGACAGGGACCTACGAGCAGTACTTC. Translated: CASSWAETGTYEQYF. Using reference TRBV7-2 and TRBJ2-7 for the parts outside the CDR3, the full variable domain is GAGVSQSPSNKVTEKGKDVELRCDPISGHTALYWYRQSLGQGLEFLIYFQGNSAPDKSGLPSDRFSAERTGGSVSTLTIQRTQQEDSAVYLCASSWAETGTYEQYFGPGTRLTVT.

At least ten counts were recorded for this clonotype. This rearrangement joins TRBV2 to TRBJ2-7; tentatively, D is TRBD1 (6 bases). This CDR3 has 14 residues. Germline V lookup: CDR1 SNHLY, CDR2 FYNNEI. V dropped 7 bases and J dropped 3 bases, with 16 bases sitting between them. The CDR3 here is CASTPSDSLYEQYF. The CDR3 DNA follows: TGTGCCAGCACACCCTCGGACAGCCTCTACGAGCAGTACTTC.

A remark on this clonotype: One end of the junction is discordant with germline, which a read error may explain. The chain employs TRBV7-2 and TRBJ2-2, with a tentative D call TRBD2 (6 bases). CDR3 size: 13 residues. Germline V gene sequence: CDR1 SGHTA, CDR2 FQGNSA. The CDR3 bases are TGTGCCAGCATTTGGGGAGGCACCGGGGAGCTGTTGTTT. It encodes CASIWGGTGELLF.

In its sample, this clonotype was seen a few times. This chain joins TRBV20-1 and TRBJ1-4; D is unclear. From germline, CDR1 is DFQATT and CDR2 SNEGSKA (reference sequence). The CDR3 contains 20 residues. The V gene lost 4 bases and the J gene lost 8 bases, with 35 bases spanning the gap. The CDR3 here is CSATNGVGNGVYFTREKLFF. CDR3 DNA sequence: TGCAGTGCTACAAATGGTGTAGGGAATGGAGTATACTTTACCAGGGAAAAACTGTTTTTT.

There are a few counts of this clonotype. The genes are TRBV18 and TRBJ2-3; no clear D gene. Trimming took 2 bases from V and 2 from J, leaving 11 bases between them. This CDR3 has 15 amino acids. Germline CDR1 is KGHSH and CDR2 is LQKENI. This CDR3 is CASSPTDGLTDTQYF. In nucleotides, the CDR3 is TGTGCCAGCTCACCAACGGACGGGCTCACAGATACGCAGTATTTT. Together with reference TRBV18 and TRBJ2-3, the CDR3 gives the full variable domain: NAGVMQNPRHLVRRRGQEARLRCSPMKGHSHVYWYRQLPEEGLKFMVYLQKENIIDESGMPKERFSAEFPKEGPSILRIQQVVRGDSAAYFCASSPTDGLTDTQYFGPGTRLTVL.

This clonotype has a handful of counts. The chain links TRBV4-3 to TRBJ2-7; the D gene is possibly TRBD1 (6 bases). The V and J ends lost 5 bases and 5 bases respectively, with 19 bases between them. CDR1 is LGHNA and CDR2 is YSLEER in the germline V gene. This CDR3 is built from 15 residues. CDR3: CASSFQGRRRDEQYF. DNA for the CDR3: TGCGCCAGCAGCTTCCAGGGGCGCAGGCGGGACGAGCAGTACTTC.

At least ten counts were recorded for this clonotype. The chain carries TRBV30 and TRBJ1-5, with TRBD1 as a possible D gene (6 bases). This CDR3 contains 15 residues. V was cut by 4 bases and J by 3 bases, with 16 bases left in between. Germline CDR1 reads GTSNPN; CDR2 reads SVGIG (reference sequence). CDR3 DNA sequence: TGTGCCTGGAATGACAGGACGAGCTTCAATCAGCCCCAGCATTTT. Its protein is CAWNDRTSFNQPQHF.

In its sample, this clonotype was seen a few times. The chain links TRBV7-6 to TRBJ2-7; D is perhaps TRBD1 (5 bases). Deletions cut 10 bases from V and 4 bases from J, with 20 bases between. CDR3 length: 14 residues. Germline V CDR1 and CDR2: SGHVS, FNYEAQ. The DNA of the CDR3 is TGTGCCATTTCCCCCGGGCAGGGTCTTTACGAGCAGTACTTC. The encoded protein is CAISPGQGLYEQYF.

This clonotype was seen a handful of times. This chain uses TRBV12-3 or TRBV12-4 with TRBJ2-7, with TRBD1 as a possible D gene (6 bases). With 5 bases removed from V and 4 bases from J, the gap between germline ends came to 21 bases. CDR3 length equals 16 residues. The DNA of the CDR3 is TGTGCCAGCAGTCCCTCCTCAGGACAGACTCTTTACGAGCAGTACTTC. This codes for CASSPSSGQTLYEQYF.

This clonotype was detected a few times. The chain combines TRBV5-4 with TRBJ2-5; 7 positions match TRBD2. V shed 0 bases, J shed 1 base, and the junction held 3 bases outside the gene matches. The CDR3 is made up of 15 amino acids. CDR1 is SGHNT, CDR2 YYREEE, per germline (reference sequence). The CDR3 sequence: CASSLGWGGQETQYF. CDR3 bases: TGTGCCAGCAGCTTGGGATGGGGGGGCCAAGAGACCCAGTACTTC.

This clonotype was counted at least ten times. This chain links TRBV12-3 or TRBV12-4 with TRBJ1-1; D gene unclear. There are 14 residues in the CDR3. Trimming pared 0 bases from V and 3 bases from J, leaving 8 bases between. CDR3 loop: CASSLALGDTEAFF. The CDR3, as DNA: TGTGCCAGCAGTTTAGCGCTGGGTGACACTGAAGCTTTCTTT.

In the case of this clonotype: A read error likely explains this, since a far larger clone differs by one base. CDR3 coding DNA: TGTGCCAGCGGCCCGGGACTTACCTACGAGCAGTACTTC. It codes for CASGPGLTYEQYF. The chain is built from TRBV7-9 and TRBJ2-7, with D perhaps TRBD2 (6 bases). This CDR3 region has 13 residues. Trimming shortened V by 8 bases and J by 2 bases, and 13 bases separated the two germline ends. CDR1 and CDR2 (germline): SEHNR, FQNEAQ (reference sequence).

The chain combines TRBV24-1 with TRBJ2-7; TRBD2 matches at 12 bases. Trimming cost V 6 bases and J 3 bases; bases outside gene matches: 5. Germline V gene sequence: CDR1 KGHDR, CDR2 SFDVKD. The length of the CDR3 is 15 residues. CDR3 loop: CATSSPGLAGYEQYF. The CDR3 DNA follows: TGTGCCACCAGTTCACCGGGACTAGCGGGCTACGAGCAGTACTTC.

This clonotype appeared a few times. V gene TRBV9 combines with J gene TRBJ1-5; 9 nucleotides agree with TRBD1. Germline V lookup: CDR1 SGDLS, CDR2 YYNGEE. The CDR3 is 14 residues long. The V and J ends lost 6 bases and 6 bases, in that order; junction bases with no gene match: 7. The CDR3 spells CASIGQGCSQPQHF. Here the CDR3 DNA reads TGTGCCAGCATCGGACAGGGGTGCAGTCAGCCCCAGCATTTT.